Each of the 29 T cell receptor beta chains below was sequenced from the same sample in a study of blood T cell repertoires in COVID-19. TCRdb's table, derived via immunoSEQ multiplex PCR, lists solely in-frame clones and lacks some. Of under 150,000 clones listed, about 87% are singletons. The sample consisted of peripheral blood. The source of these receptors is a man aged 50-59 years with active COVID-19.

The CDR3 DNA reads TGTGCCCGCCGGGAGGAGGCTGGCTATGGCTACACCTTC. Its protein is CARREEAGYGYTF. The rearrangement joins TRBV30 to TRBJ1-2; no clear D gene. Per germline, CDR1 GTSNPN and CDR2 SVGIG (reference sequence). CDR3 length equals 13 residues. Deletions cut 8 bases from V and 4 bases from J, with 17 bases between.

The chain employs TRBV5-4 and TRBJ1-4; D gene ambiguous. V gave up 2 bases and J gave up 5 bases, with 4 bases separating them. The germline V gene has CDR1 SGHNT and CDR2 YYREEE (reference sequence). This CDR3 is built from 12 residues. CDR3: CASSFPNEKLFF. In DNA form, the CDR3 reads TGTGCCAGCAGCTTTCCGAATGAAAAACTGTTTTTT.

This rearrangement joins TRBV7-3 to TRBJ1-6, with TRBD1 matching 7 bases. J gave up 7 bases and V 5 bases, and 8 bases lay outside the gene matches. Per the germline V gene, CDR1 is SGHTA and CDR2 is FQGTGA. The length of the CDR3 is 15 residues. The CDR3 DNA follows: TGTGCCAGCAGCCCAAATCCAGGGGGGAATTCACCCCTCCACTTT. This gives the protein CASSPNPGGNSPLHF.

CDR3 sequence: CASSETPGTEAFF. CDR3 sequence (DNA): TGTGCCAGCAGTGAAACCCCGGGAACTGAAGCTTTCTTT. The gene calls are TRBV6-1 and TRBJ1-1; D is uncertain. This CDR3 is 13 amino acids long. Germline V gene sequence: CDR1 MNHNS, CDR2 SASEGT. V shed 2 bases and J shed 5 bases, with 9 bases lying between them.

This chain uses TRBV7-6 with TRBJ2-3, with 8 bases aligning to TRBD2. Germline V CDR1 and CDR2: SGHVS, FNYEAQ. J gave up 3 bases and V 7 bases, and 15 bases lay outside the gene matches. There are 17 residues in the CDR3. The CDR3 here is CASTARGGSQGTDTQYF. CDR3 sequence (DNA): TGTGCCAGCACCGCACGGGGGGGCAGCCAAGGAACAGATACGCAGTATTTT.

This clone has only one observation. The rearrangement links TRBV2 to TRBJ1-3; D is undetermined. Trimming took off 3 bases at V and 2 bases at J, with 14 bases between the two ends. Germline CDR1 is SNHLY and CDR2 is FYNNEI. This CDR3 has 16 residues. In DNA form, the CDR3 reads TGTGCCAGCAGTGATTATACAGAATTTACTGGAAACACCATATATTTT. Translated, it gives CASSDYTEFTGNTIYF.

This chain uses TRBV6-2 or TRBV6-3 with TRBJ2-5; D is unclear. V lost 2 bases and J 4 bases, leaving 14 bases between the germline ends. The germline V gene has CDR1 MNHEY and CDR2 SVGEGT. CDR3 length equals 15 residues. The CDR3 DNA reads as TGTGCCAGCAGTTACGTTGAGGCGTCTGGAGAGACCCAGTACTTC. Amino acids: CASSYVEASGETQYF.

This sequence joins TRBV7-8 and TRBJ2-6; perhaps TRBD1 as D (5 bases). The CDR3 extends over 18 amino acids. The V end lost 1 base, the J end lost 0 bases, and 13 bases lay between the germline ends. Germline V gene sequence: CDR1 SGHVS, CDR2 FQNEAQ. CDR3 bases: TGTGCCAGCAGCTTAGAGAGACAGCAGAGCTCTGGGGCCAACGTCCTGACTTTC. Encoded protein: CASSLERQQSSGANVLTF.

This chain uses TRBV5-1 with TRBJ1-6; possible D gene TRBD1, 6 bases. The CDR3 sequence is 13 residues long. Germline V CDR1 and CDR2: SGHRS, YFSETQ. The germline V and J ends were trimmed by 8 bases and 7 bases, with 13 bases remaining between them. CDR3 nucleotides: TGCGCCAGTACGACAGGTTCAAATTCACCCCTCCACTTT. Protein sequence: CASTTGSNSPLHF.

This chain uses TRBV6-6 with TRBJ1-2; possibly TRBD1 for D (6 bases). V dropped 6 bases and J dropped 7 bases, with 12 bases sitting between them. Germline V gene lookup returns CDR1 MNHNY and CDR2 SVGAGI (reference sequence). There are 12 residues in the CDR3. CDR3 DNA: TGTGCCAGCAGCCCAGGGGAAGCTGGCTACACCTTC. Translating gives CASSPGEAGYTF.

This clone was picked up one time. The rearrangement uses TRBV7-6 and TRBJ2-3; 16 nucleotides match TRBD2. J gave up 1 base and V 5 bases, and 9 bases lay outside the gene matches. This CDR3 has 19 residues. The germline V gene encodes CDR1 SGHVS and CDR2 FNYEAQ. CDR3 coding DNA: TGTGCCAGCAGCCGAACCGGGACTAGCGGGGGGGCGGGCACAGATACGCAGTATTTT. It codes for CASSRTGTSGGAGTDTQYF.

The rearrangement links TRBV5-3 to TRBJ2-7, with D uncertain. TRBV5-3 is treated as an ORF (open reading frame) with a function not yet certain. CDR3 length: 13 amino acids. Trimming stripped 4 bases from V and 2 bases from J, with 10 bases between. Here the CDR3 DNA reads TGTGCCAGAAGCACCCGGGTTACCTACGAGCAGTACTTC. Translation: CARSTRVTYEQYF.

V gene TRBV6-5 combines with J gene TRBJ2-7, with unresolved D. Germline V gene lookup returns CDR1 MNHEY and CDR2 SVGAGI. Trimming took 6 bases from V and 2 from J, leaving 5 bases between them. There are 11 residues in the CDR3. For the CDR3, the DNA is TGTGCCAGCAGCAGGCCCTACGAGCAGTACTTC. Amino acid sequence: CASSRPYEQYF.

The gene calls are TRBV6-9 and TRBJ2-7; D not resolved. CDR3 length: 15 residues. Germline V lookup: CDR1 MNHGY, CDR2 SVAAGI. V lost 0 bases, J lost 3 bases, and 12 bases lay in between. The CDR3 here is CASSYSLRSHYEQYF. In DNA, the CDR3 is TGTGCCAGCAGTTATTCCCTCAGATCGCACTACGAGCAGTACTTC.

The chain links TRBV4-2 to TRBJ2-1, with 11 bases matching TRBD2. V shed 1 base and J 7 bases; nucleotides not matched to a gene: 0. CDR1 and CDR2 (germline): LGHNA, YNFKEQ. There are 14 residues in the CDR3. The CDR3 loop is CASSQGLAGNEQFF. The CDR3 region has the DNA TGTGCCAGCAGCCAAGGACTAGCGGGGAATGAGCAGTTCTTC.

This rearrangement joins TRBV7-8 to TRBJ2-3; 8 nucleotides align to TRBD2. V shed 4 bases and J 2 bases; nucleotides not matched to a gene: 11. The CDR3 sequence is 17 residues long. Per the germline V gene, CDR1 is SGHVS and CDR2 is FQNEAQ. The CDR3 DNA is TGTGCCAGCAGCTCCCCCCGGCGGGGGGCTACCACAGATACGCAGTATTTT. Protein sequence: CASSSPRRGATTDTQYF. Based on the CDR3 plus reference TRBV7-8 and TRBJ2-3, the full variable domain is GAGVSQSPRYKVAKRGQDVALRCDPISGHVSLFWYQQALGQGPEFLTYFQNEAQLDKSGLPSDRFFAERPEGSVSTLKIQRTQQEDSAVYLCASSSPRRGATTDTQYFGPGTRLTVL.

This clone has a single count. The V call is TRBV6-5, the J call TRBJ1-2, with D possibly being TRBD1 (5 bases). The V gene lost 8 bases and the J gene lost 6 bases, with 19 bases spanning the gap. The CDR3 loop spans 14 amino acids. The germline CDR1 and CDR2 sequences are MNHEY and SVGAGI. Here the CDR3 DNA reads TGTGCCAGCCTCGGGGGAAGGAGCCCCCATGGCTACACCTTC. Its translation is CASLGGRSPHGYTF.

V gene TRBV7-2 combines with J gene TRBJ2-1, with 12 bases fitting TRBD2. CDR3 length equals 17 residues. Germline V gene sequence: CDR1 SGHTA, CDR2 FQGNSA. V lost 5 bases and J lost 3; bases outside the gene matches: 8. In DNA, the CDR3 is TGTGCCAGCAGCCCCGGGACTAGCGGGCGATACTACAATGAGCAGTTCTTC. It translates to CASSPGTSGRYYNEQFF.

This clone was seen only a few times. The rearrangement links TRBV11-2 to TRBJ2-7; 8 bases match TRBD2. Germline CDR1 reads SGHAT; CDR2 reads FQNNGV. Trimming at V came to 4 bases and at J to 0 bases, leaving 8 bases not matched to a gene. The CDR3 is 16 amino acids. CDR3 residues: CASSSIAGTASYEQYF. CDR3 nucleotides: TGTGCCAGCAGCTCAATAGCGGGGACTGCCTCCTACGAGCAGTACTTC. The complete variable domain, with remaining parts taken from reference TRBV11-2 and TRBJ2-7, reads EAGVAQSPRYKIIEKRQSVAFWCNPISGHATLYWYQQILGQGPKLLIQFQNNGVVDDSQLPKDRFSAERLKGVDSTLKIQPAKLEDSAVYLCASSSIAGTASYEQYFGPGTRLTVT.

The rearrangement links TRBV30 to TRBJ1-5; possible D gene TRBD1, 6 bases. The ends were cut back, 6 bases at V and 7 bases at J, with 16 bases in the middle. The CDR3 has 13 residues. In germline, CDR1 is GTSNPN, CDR2 SVGIG (reference sequence). CDR3 protein: CACPGGLKQPQHF. As DNA, the CDR3 is TGTGCCTGCCCCGGGGGGCTAAAGCAGCCCCAGCATTTT.

The chain has TRBV3-1 (or the pseudogene TRBV3-2) and TRBJ2-5; 7 nucleotides line up with TRBD2. V was clipped by 4 bases and J by 5 bases; unmatched bases: 7. The CDR3 totals 14 residues. Germline V lookup: CDR1 LGHDT, CDR2 YNNKEL (reference sequence). Here the CDR3 DNA reads TGTGCCAGCAGCCTCAAGGGAGCGGGGGAGACCCAGTACTTC. Translation gives CASSLKGAGETQYF.

The chain is built from TRBV19 and TRBJ2-6, with a possible D match to TRBD1 (5 bases). The CDR3 runs 16 residues. Trimming removed 4 bases at V and 0 bases at J, with 10 bases between. Germline CDR1 is LNHDA and CDR2 is SQIVND (reference sequence). The CDR3 DNA sequence: TGTGCCAGTAGTAGCCAGACAGTCTCTGGGGCCAACGTCCTGACTTTC. Protein product: CASSSQTVSGANVLTF.

The chain joins TRBV5-4 to TRBJ2-1, with 7 bases that match TRBD1. Germline CDR1 reads SGHNT; CDR2 reads YYREEE (reference sequence). The CDR3 is made up of 16 amino acids. V lost 2 bases and J lost 2; bases outside the gene matches: 7. The CDR3 is CASSLNRGSTYNEQFF. CDR3 coding DNA: TGTGCCAGCAGCTTAAACAGGGGTTCCACCTACAATGAGCAGTTCTTC.

The chain is built from TRBV19 and TRBJ1-1, with a tentative D call TRBD1 (6 bases). The CDR3 length is 13 residues. The ends were cut back, 5 bases at V and 7 bases at J, with 14 bases in the middle. The germline gives CDR1 LNHDA, CDR2 SQIVND (reference sequence). In DNA, the CDR3 is TGTGCCAGTAGTCCAGGACAGTTCGTTGAAGCTTTCTTT. It encodes CASSPGQFVEAFF.

The chain couples TRBV30 to TRBJ1-1; a possible D gene is TRBD1 (5 bases). Germline V gives CDR1 GTSNPN, CDR2 SVGIG (reference sequence). Trimming stripped 2 bases from V and 10 bases from J, with 14 bases between. The CDR3 is made up of 12 amino acids. CDR3 sequence: CAWSTTGGGAFF. The CDR3 bases are TGTGCCTGGAGTACTACGGGGGGGGGAGCTTTCTTT.

The chain combines TRBV10-3 with TRBJ2-1; D may be TRBD1 (6 bases). The CDR3 has 13 amino acids. The V and J ends lost 2 bases and 10 bases respectively, with 12 bases between them. The germline V gene encodes CDR1 ENHRY and CDR2 SYGVKD. CDR3 region: CAISEDRRSEQFF. The CDR3 DNA reads TGTGCCATCAGTGAGGACAGGCGGAGCGAGCAGTTCTTC.

The rearrangement uses TRBV21-1 and TRBJ2-1; no DNA check was done on the table's D call, TRBD2. TRBV21-1 is listed as a pseudogene. This CDR3 is 18 amino acids long. The CDR3 DNA follows: TGTGCCAGCAGCATGGTTAGACTCCGAGAGGTGCCCTACAATGAGCAGTTCTTC. Translated, it gives CASSMVRLREVPYNEQFF.

This rearrangement joins TRBV2 to TRBJ2-7; 8 nucleotides match TRBD2. The CDR3 contains 14 residues. V was pared by 10 bases and J by 0 bases, with 8 bases of the junction left unmatched. Per the germline V gene, CDR1 is SNHLY and CDR2 is FYNNEI. Here the CDR3 reads CAIKAGASSYEQYF. The DNA of the CDR3 is TGTGCCATCAAAGCGGGGGCGAGCTCCTACGAGCAGTACTTC.

The chain employs TRBV6-4 and TRBJ2-3; the D gene is possibly TRBD2 (5 bases). This CDR3 has 17 residues. V lost 4 bases and J 7 bases, leaving 24 bases between the germline ends. CDR1 MRHNA and CDR2 SNTAGT come from the germline V gene. The CDR3 nucleotides are TGTGCCAGCAGTGTCGGGTCTAGCCTTTCCACGAGCAATACGCAGTATTTT. It yields the protein CASSVGSSLSTSNTQYF.